A single TCR beta chain is shown here with its context. Trimming took off 6 bases at V and 0 bases at J, with 12 bases between the two ends. The CDR3 loop spans 15 amino acids. Germline CDR1 is MDHEN and CDR2 is SYDVKM. The sample comes from a study of blood T cell repertoires in COVID-19. Across the study: Samples taken during acute and convalescent COVID-19 were collected in the United States, Italy and Spain. The cDNA or gDNA used as material had been derived from T cells, B-cell-depleted T cells, or PBMCs.

Per the authors' pipeline: Amplification of reference gene primers provided the estimated nucleated cell counts. Produced via immunoSEQ multiplex PCR; TCRdb's table is partial and in-frame only. From that table come the V and J calls and clone size; the DNA was used to work out D and trimming. The table lists fewer than 150,000 clones, around 87% of them singletons, with roughly 4% in the top ten. The chain combines TRBV28 with TRBJ2-1, with D possibly being TRBD1 (6 bases). Sequenced material: peripheral blood. This receptor was obtained from a woman in her thirties or forties with acute or convalescent COVID-19. The CDR3 is CASSSGVSSYNEQFF. The CDR3 nucleotides are TGTGCCAGCAGCTCAGGGGTTAGCTCCTACAATGAGCAGTTCTTC. Using reference TRBV28 and TRBJ2-1 for the parts outside the CDR3, the full variable domain is DVKVTQSSRYLVKRTGEKVFLECVQDMDHENMFWYRQDPGLGLRLIYFSYDVKMKEKGDIPEGYSVSREKKERFSLILESASTNQTSMYLCASSSGVSSYNEQFFGPGTRLTVL.